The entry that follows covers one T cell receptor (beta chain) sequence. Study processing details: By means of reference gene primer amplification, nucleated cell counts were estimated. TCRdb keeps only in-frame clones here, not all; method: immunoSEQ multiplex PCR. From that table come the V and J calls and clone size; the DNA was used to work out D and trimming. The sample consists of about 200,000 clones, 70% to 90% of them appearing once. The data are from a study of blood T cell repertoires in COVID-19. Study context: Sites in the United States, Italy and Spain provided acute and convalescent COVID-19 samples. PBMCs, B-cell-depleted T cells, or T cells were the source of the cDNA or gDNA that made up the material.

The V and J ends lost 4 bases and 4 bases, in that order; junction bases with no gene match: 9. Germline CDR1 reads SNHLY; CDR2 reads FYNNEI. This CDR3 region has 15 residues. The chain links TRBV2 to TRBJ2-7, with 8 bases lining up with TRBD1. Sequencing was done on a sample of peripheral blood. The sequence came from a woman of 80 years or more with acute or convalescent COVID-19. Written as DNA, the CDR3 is TGTGCCAGCAGTGGCCGGGCAGGGGGCCCTTACGAGCAGTACTTC. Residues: CASSGRAGGPYEQYF.